The subject of this entry is one T cell receptor beta chain. MiXCR, run by TCRdb on the 5' RACE reads, gives a single entry per CDR3 protein. The sample yields nearly 350,000 distinct CDR3 sequences, about 7.8% seen once. This record belongs to a study of T cells after yellow fever vaccination. This CDR3 has 13 residues. Trimming shortened V by 5 bases and J by 3 bases, and 10 bases separated the two germline ends. Germline assignment: CDR1 SGHTA and CDR2 FQGTGA. The sample here was PBMCs, taken more than 35 days after the first yellow fever vaccination. The rearrangement links TRBV7-3 to TRBJ1-1; unclear D gene. The receptor comes from a young man who received the YFV17D yellow fever vaccine. CDR3 DNA: TGTGCCAGCAGCCCCGCTCCCCACACTGAAGCTTTCTTT. Translated: CASSPAPHTEAFF.